Included here is one TCR beta chain sequence, with context. The CDR3 loop spans 17 amino acids. V was cut by 0 bases and J by 4 bases, with 18 bases left in between. Germline CDR1 and CDR2: LGHDT and YNNKEL (reference sequence). Libraries were prepared by immunoSEQ multiplex PCR; TCRdb keeps only in-frame clonotypes and omits some of them. The data contain some 96,000 clones, more than 80% of them singletons. These data come from a study of control samples from healthy donors and cancer patients. V and J are TRBV3-1 (or the pseudogene TRBV3-2) and TRBJ1-2; tentatively, D is TRBD1 (6 bases). Sequencing was done on a sample of blood. The TCR comes from a man aged 18 to 29 in good health. The DNA for the CDR3 is TGTGCCAGCAGCCAAGACGGGGGGGCGACCGTCGTCTATGGCTACACCTTC. This encodes CASSQDGGATVVYGYTF.